These T cell receptor beta chains were read from a single sample in a study of pediatric ulcerative colitis. Profiling relied on immunoSEQ multiplex PCR, and the TCRdb table lists in-frame clones only, not all of them. The sample lists 10,000 to 12,000 clones; roughly 80% were seen once. The sequenced material came from gut tissue. The receptors come from a girl under 18 who was a control in a study of pediatric ulcerative colitis. Both conserved end residues are part of each CDR3. The order of the fields is D gene, V gene, J gene, clone size, CDR3 protein, CDR3 DNA. D genes are given only for firm matches. Not every row has a clone size; where given, it reads once, few, many or a size class.

TRBD1,TRBV27,TRBJ1-2,.,CASSPDRSNYGYTF,TGTGCCAGCAGCCCGGACAGGTCTAACTATGGCTACACCTTC
.,TRBV7-9,TRBJ2-1,.,CASSPDWASEQFF,TGTGCCAGCAGCCCCGACTGGGCCAGTGAGCAGTTCTTC
.,TRBV27,TRBJ2-5,.,CASSFRDLETQYF,TGTGCCAGCAGTTTCCGGGACCTCGAGACCCAGTACTTC
.,TRBV30,TRBJ1-5,.,CAWARGEQPQHF,TGTGCCTGGGCGAGAGGGGAACAGCCCCAGCATTTT
.,TRBV7-9,TRBJ1-2,.,CASSVGQPANYGYTF,TGTGCCAGCAGCGTCGGCCAGCCGGCTAACTATGGCTACACCTTC
TRBD1,TRBV7-9,TRBJ2-5,.,CASSPGQGAIRETQYF,TGTGCCAGCAGCCCGGGACAGGGGGCGATAAGGGAGACCCAGTACTTC
.,TRBV6-4,TRBJ2-7,.,CARSELASLYEQYF,TGTGCCAGATCCGAACTAGCTTCCCTCTACGAGCAGTACTTC
TRBD1,TRBV19,TRBJ1-1,few,CASRPDRAGTEAFF,TGTGCCAGTAGACCGGACAGGGCGGGCACTGAAGCTTTCTTT
.,TRBV10-3,TRBJ2-1,few,CAISDPGEGEFF,TGTGCCATCAGTGACCCCGGGGAGGGGGAGTTCTTC
.,TRBV20-1,TRBJ2-3,.,CSAQRPDTQYF,TGCAGTGCTCAAAGGCCAGATACGCAGTATTTT
.,TRBV27,TRBJ2-7,.,CASSPLTTRASYEQYF,TGTGCCAGCAGTCCGCTAACTACTAGGGCGTCCTACGAGCAGTACTTC
.,TRBV11-2,TRBJ2-4,.,CASSAGVTKNIQYF,TGTGCCAGCAGCGCAGGGGTTACCAAAAACATTCAGTACTTC
.,TRBV5-1,TRBJ2-7,.,CASSVGGYEQYF,TGCGCCAGCAGCGTCGGAGGCTACGAGCAGTACTTC
.,TRBV20-1,TRBJ1-1,.,CSASSAGRAFF,TGCAGTGCTAGTTCGGCGGGACGAGCTTTCTTT
.,TRBV7-9,TRBJ1-1,.,CASSLGPDGRIEAFF,TGTGCCAGCAGCTTAGGGCCCGACGGACGGATTGAAGCTTTCTTT
.,TRBV29-1,TRBJ1-1,.,CSTRRTEAFF,TGCAGCACTAGACGCACTGAAGCTTTCTTT
.,TRBV2,TRBJ1-1,few,CASLDGHKWTEAFF,TGTGCCAGCCTGGACGGGCATAAATGGACTGAAGCTTTCTTT
.,TRBV4-1,TRBJ1-5,few,CASSQWVISNQPQHF,TGCGCCAGCAGCCAGTGGGTAATCAGCAATCAGCCCCAGCATTTT
.,TRBV30,TRBJ2-2,.,CAWRRGSGNTGELFF,TGTGCCTGGAGGAGGGGTAGCGGAAACACCGGGGAGCTGTTTTTT
TRBD1,TRBV29-1,TRBJ1-2,.,CSVEPRGRGSNYGYTF,TGCAGCGTTGAACCGCGAGGCAGGGGGTCTAACTATGGCTACACCTTC
.,TRBV25-1,TRBJ2-2,.,CASSDSRLATFGELFF,TGTGCCAGCAGTGACTCCCGATTAGCCACCTTCGGGGAGCTGTTTTTT
TRBD1,TRBV9,TRBJ2-7,.,CASSPQGTPSYEQYF,TGTGCCAGCAGCCCACAGGGGACCCCCTCCTACGAGCAGTACTTC
TRBD1,TRBV19,TRBJ1-1,few,CASSIGTGGFEAFF,TGTGCCAGTAGTATCGGGACAGGGGGTTTTGAAGCTTTCTTT
.,TRBV7-6,TRBJ2-5,.,CASSLVAFSSLVQTEETQYF,TGTGCCAGCAGCTTGGTAGCATTCTCGTCTTTAGTCCAGACAGAAGAGACCCAGTACTTC
TRBD2,TRBV28,TRBJ2-6,.,CASSLIGGGSSSGANVLTF,TGTGCCAGCAGTTTAATTGGCGGGGGGTCGAGCTCTGGGGCCAACGTCCTGACTTTC
.,TRBV5-1,TRBJ2-1,.,CASSLEGPWDEQFF,TGCGCCAGCAGCTTGGAGGGACCCTGGGATGAGCAGTTCTTC
.,TRBV6-5,TRBJ1-1,.,CASSTTGPTEAFF,TGTGCCAGCAGTACCACAGGGCCCACTGAAGCTTTCTTT
.,TRBV11-2,TRBJ1-3,.,CASSLNIAGNTIYF,TGTGCCAGCAGCTTAAACATCGCTGGAAACACCATATATTTT
.,TRBV29-1,TRBJ2-2,.,CSALNTGELFF,TGCAGCGCCCTGAACACCGGGGAGCTGTTTTTT
TRBD1,TRBV19,TRBJ2-7,.,CASSIRRGQGGYEQYF,TGTGCCAGTAGTATAAGGAGGGGACAGGGAGGCTACGAGCAGTACTTC
.,TRBV6-5,TRBJ1-1,once,CASSYFGGTEAFF,TGTGCCAGCAGTTACTTCGGCGGCACTGAAGCTTTCTTT
TRBD2,TRBV2,TRBJ2-1,.,CASSELAGVGWNEQFF,TGTGCCAGCAGTGAACTAGCGGGAGTAGGGTGGAATGAGCAGTTCTTC
.,TRBV7-2,TRBJ2-7,once,CASSLARDNYEQYF,TGTGCCAGCAGCTTAGCGCGGGACAACTACGAGCAGTACTTC
TRBD1,TRBV7-9,TRBJ2-7,.,CASSLTRTGKTYEQYF,TGTGCCAGCAGCTTAACTCGGACAGGGAAAACCTACGAGCAGTACTTC
.,TRBV15,TRBJ2-4,.,CATSRLGERAKNIQYF,TGTGCCACCAGTAGGTTGGGGGAGCGAGCCAAAAACATTCAGTACTTC
.,TRBV29-1,TRBJ2-3,.,CSVDLGTDTQYF,TGCAGCGTTGATCTGGGCACAGATACGCAGTATTTT
.,TRBV7-2,TRBJ2-6,.,CASSPQGTGANVLTF,TGTGCCAGCAGCCCCCAAGGCACTGGGGCCAACGTCCTGACTTTC
.,TRBV15,TRBJ1-2,.,CATSIITGYGYTF,TGTGCCACCAGCATAATAACAGGGTACGGCTACACCTTC
TRBD2,TRBV27,TRBJ2-1,once,CASSTQSGRGSYNEQFF,TGTGCCAGCAGTACCCAAAGCGGGAGGGGCTCCTACAATGAGCAGTTCTTC
.,TRBV6-5,TRBJ2-7,.,CASRKAYEQYF,TGTGCCAGCAGAAAAGCCTACGAGCAGTACTTC
.,TRBV7-2,TRBJ2-1,.,CASSPWAGKSYNEQFF,TGTGCCAGCAGCCCTTGGGCAGGGAAGTCCTACAATGAGCAGTTCTTC
TRBD1,TRBV7-7,TRBJ1-4,.,CASSLGTAEKLFF,TGTGCTAGCAGCTTAGGGACAGCTGAAAAACTGTTTTTT
.,TRBV7-2,TRBJ2-4,few,CASSSRLLAKNIQYF,TGTGCCAGTTCATCTAGGCTACTAGCCAAAAACATTCAGTACTTC
TRBD2,TRBV28,TRBJ2-7,.,CASSFSGSGGEQYF,TGTGCCAGCAGTTTTAGCGGGAGTGGCGGCGAGCAGTACTTC
.,TRBV28,TRBJ1-5,.,CASSFLQAYQPQHF,TGTGCCAGCAGTTTTTTACAGGCCTATCAGCCCCAGCATTTT
.,TRBV11-2,TRBJ1-1,.,CASSLIRSNTEAFF,TGTGCCAGCAGCTTAATTCGGAGCAACACTGAAGCTTTCTTT
.,TRBV7-9,TRBJ1-1,.,CASSLTAMNTEAFF,TGTGCCAGCAGTTTGACAGCGATGAACACTGAAGCTTTCTTT
.,TRBV7-9,TRBJ1-1,.,CASSLAQWPEAFF,TGTGCCAGCAGCTTAGCGCAGTGGCCAGAAGCTTTCTTT
.,TRBV28,TRBJ1-1,.,CASSPSLPTEAFF,TGTGCCAGCAGCCCTTCCCTACCCACTGAAGCTTTCTTT
.,TRBV15,TRBJ2-3,.,CATSPAASSAYTDTQYF,TGTGCCACCAGCCCTGCCGCCTCTAGCGCCTACACAGATACGCAGTATTTT
.,TRBV28,TRBJ1-1,.,CASSFGGDGNTEAFF,TGTGCCAGCAGTTTTGGCGGGGATGGGAACACTGAAGCTTTCTTT
.,TRBV6-5,TRBJ2-2,.,CASSSKGVVTGELFF,TGTGCCAGCAGTTCGAAGGGAGTTGTCACCGGGGAGCTGTTTTTT